Many counts were recorded for the clone carrying this T cell receptor beta chain. Its antigen remains unidentified. The CDR3 sequence is 12 residues long. CDR1 is MNHEY, CDR2 SVGAGI, per germline. V dropped 4 bases and J dropped 8 bases, with 9 bases sitting between them. The data were obtained in a study of identical twins. General study results and limits: The same donors were not followed; conclusions instead depended on cross-sectional statistical analysis. Carriage of fewer insertions was seen in abundant cord blood beta clonotypes, whereas memory repertoires showed none. In beta out-of-frame sequences, the excess sharing between twins was weaker.

In TCRdb, the 5' RACE reads were re-called with MiXCR into one record per CDR3 protein. The sample holds approximately 680,000 distinct CDR3 sequences; about 7.6% are singletons and the top ten take less than 2%. This sample was shared with a second study, whose subject was yellow fever vaccine responses in identical twins.

The sequence came from a woman between 18 and 30 years old in good health. The sequencing sample was made of PBMCs. The V gene is TRBV6-5, the J gene TRBJ1-5; no reliable D call. The CDR3 sequence is CASSSPGKPQHF. In nucleotides, the CDR3 is TGTGCCAGCAGTTCCCCGGGGAAGCCCCAGCATTTT.